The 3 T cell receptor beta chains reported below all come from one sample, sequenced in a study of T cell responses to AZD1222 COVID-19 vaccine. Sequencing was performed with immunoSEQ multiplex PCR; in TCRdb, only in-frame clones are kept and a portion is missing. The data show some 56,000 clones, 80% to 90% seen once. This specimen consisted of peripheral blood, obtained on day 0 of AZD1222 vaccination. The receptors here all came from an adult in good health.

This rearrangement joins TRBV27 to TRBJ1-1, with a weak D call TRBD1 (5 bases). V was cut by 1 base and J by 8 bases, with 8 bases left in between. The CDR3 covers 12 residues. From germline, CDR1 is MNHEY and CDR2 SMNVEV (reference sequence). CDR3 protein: CASSLLGGEAFF. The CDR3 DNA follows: TGTGCCAGCAGTTTATTGGGGGGAGAAGCTTTCTTT.

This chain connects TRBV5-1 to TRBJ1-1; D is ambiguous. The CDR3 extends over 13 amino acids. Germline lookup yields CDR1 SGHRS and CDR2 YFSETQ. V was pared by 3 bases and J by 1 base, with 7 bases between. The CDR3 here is CASSSQANTEAFF. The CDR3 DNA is TGCGCCAGCAGCTCTCAGGCGAACACTGAAGCTTTCTTT.

This chain's CDR3 is CSASYEGGGARDTQYF. The CDR3 nucleotides read TGCAGTGCTAGTTACGAGGGCGGGGGGGCCCGAGATACGCAGTATTTT. The chain links TRBV20-1 to TRBJ2-3; TRBD2 aligns across 9 bases. CDR1 and CDR2 (germline): DFQATT, SNEGSKA (reference sequence). This CDR3 is built from 16 residues. V dropped 3 bases and J dropped 5; count of bases not matched to a gene: 12.